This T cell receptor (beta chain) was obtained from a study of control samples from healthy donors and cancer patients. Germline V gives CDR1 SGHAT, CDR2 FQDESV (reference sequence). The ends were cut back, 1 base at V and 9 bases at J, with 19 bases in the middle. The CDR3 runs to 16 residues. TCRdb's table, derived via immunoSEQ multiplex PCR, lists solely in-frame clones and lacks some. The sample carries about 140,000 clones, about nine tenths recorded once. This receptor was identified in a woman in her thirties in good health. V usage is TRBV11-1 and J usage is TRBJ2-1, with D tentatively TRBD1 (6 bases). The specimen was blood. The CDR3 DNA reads TGTGCCAGCAGCTTAGTAAGGACACAGCGAGGGGGTGAGCAGTTCTTC. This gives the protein CASSLVRTQRGGEQFF.